The 16 T cell receptor beta chains below come from one sample, sequenced in a study of Graves' ophthalmopathy and Graves' hyperthyroidism. Amplification targeted the TCR beta CDR3 regions, with RNA transcripts as the source material. Second-round multiplex PCR followed a first-round RT-PCR using HTBI primers. MiXCR was run by TCRdb on the multiplex PCR reads, yielding one entry per CDR3 protein. Here the sample spans 230,000 or so distinct CDR3 sequences, roughly 50% being singletons. Sequenced material: peripheral blood. The origin of the receptors is an adult man with Graves' ophthalmopathy.

This clonotype was detected a few times. V and J are TRBV10-2 and TRBJ1-1, with D possibly being TRBD1 (6 bases). CDR1 is WSHSY and CDR2 is SAAADI in the germline V gene. This CDR3 comprises 14 residues. With 7 bases removed from V and 6 bases from J, the gap between germline ends came to 18 bases. In DNA form, the CDR3 reads TGCGCCAGCAAGGTCGCAGGGGATTTGGCTGAAGCTTTCTTT. Translation gives CASKVAGDLAEAFF.

The CDR3 loop reads CSARDSGRRGSNTEAFF. Here the CDR3 DNA reads TGCAGTGCTAGAGATTCAGGTAGACGTGGATCGAACACTGAAGCTTTCTTT. The V call is TRBV20-1, the J call TRBJ1-1; D gene ambiguous. Looked up from germline, CDR1 is DFQATT and CDR2 is SNEGSKA (reference sequence). This CDR3 has 17 residues. Between the trimmed V and J ends, which lost 0 bases and 1 base, there was a span of 18 bases.

The chain combines TRBV7-3 with TRBJ2-5; unclear D gene. The CDR3 is made up of 14 amino acids. In germline, CDR1 is SGHTA, CDR2 FQGTGA. The V gene lost 7 bases and the J gene lost 0 bases, with 12 bases spanning the gap. The CDR3 DNA follows: TGTGCCAGCACCTGGGTTCGTTACCAAGAGACCCAGTACTTC. Translating gives CASTWVRYQETQYF.

The rearrangement joins TRBV19 to TRBJ1-2; 11 nucleotides match TRBD1. J was trimmed by 5 bases and V by 5 bases; bases with no gene match: 7. The CDR3 totals 15 residues. Germline lookup yields CDR1 LNHDA and CDR2 SQIVND (reference sequence). The CDR3, as DNA: TGTGCCAGTAGTGTAGGACAGGGGGCTTCGTATGGCTACACCTTC. It translates to CASSVGQGASYGYTF.

This clonotype was recorded once. The chain couples TRBV7-9 to TRBJ2-7, with a tentative D call TRBD1 (6 bases). V shed 3 bases and J shed 6 bases, with 24 bases lying between them. Germline V CDR1 and CDR2: SEHNR, FQNEAQ (reference sequence). The CDR3 spans 17 residues. This CDR3 reads CASSLVPGQKIRSEQYF. The CDR3 DNA is TGTGCCAGCAGCTTGGTACCGGGACAAAAGATTCGGAGCGAGCAGTACTTC.

V is TRBV11-2 and J is TRBJ2-7; the D gene is possibly TRBD2 (5 bases). The CDR3 is 14 amino acids. The germline CDR1 and CDR2 sequences are SGHAT and FQNNGV. V lost 0 bases and J lost 5, with 11 bases in between. The CDR3 loop is CASSLERVRDEQYF. The CDR3 coding sequence is TGTGCCAGCAGCTTAGAAAGGGTGAGGGACGAGCAGTACTTC.

The rearrangement uses TRBV28 and TRBJ1-2; D is uncertain. V lost 1 base, J lost 2 bases, and 14 bases lay in between. This CDR3 is built from 16 residues. The germline V gene encodes CDR1 MDHEN and CDR2 SYDVKM. The CDR3 DNA reads as TGTGCCAGCAGTTTATTTAACGGAGGGATCAACTATGGCTACACCTTC. Protein: CASSLFNGGINYGYTF.

The V gene is TRBV18, the J gene TRBJ1-1; D remains ambiguous. V dropped 3 bases and J dropped 1 base, with 6 bases sitting between them. Germline V gene data show CDR1 as KGHSH and CDR2 as LQKENI. This CDR3 is built from 13 residues. The CDR3 DNA reads TGTGCCAGCTCACCGAATCGGAACACTGAAGCTTTCTTT. Its translation is CASSPNRNTEAFF.

This clonotype was seen repeatedly, ten times or more. The J gene is TRBJ1-4, the V gene TRBV20-1, with D uncertain. V was shortened by 3 bases and J by 3 bases, with 14 bases between the two germline ends. Looked up from germline, CDR1 is DFQATT and CDR2 is SNEGSKA (reference sequence). The CDR3 has 15 residues. CDR3 amino acids: CSARSDTDANEKLFF. Here the CDR3 DNA reads TGCAGTGCTAGGTCGGATACGGACGCTAATGAAAAACTGTTTTTT.

In regard to this clonotype: A much bigger clone sits one base away, suggesting this may be a read error. V usage is TRBV7-2 and J usage is TRBJ2-2, with D possibly called TRBD1 or TRBD2 (5 bases each). The V gene's germline CDR1 is SGHTA and CDR2 FQGNSA. The CDR3 consists of 16 residues. DNA of the CDR3: TGTGCCAGCAGCTTATATCGGCAGGGAAACACCGGGAAGCTGTTTTTT. Translation gives CASSLYRQGNTGKLFF.

This clonotype turned up a few times. The chain carries TRBV5-1 and TRBJ2-5, with a possible D match to TRBD1 (6 bases). Germline V gene data show CDR1 as SGHRS and CDR2 as YFSETQ. The V end lost 2 bases, the J end lost 2 bases, and 10 bases lay between the germline ends. This CDR3 is built from 14 residues. The CDR3 DNA reads as TGCGCCAGCAGCTTCTACAGGGCGCAAGAGACCCAGTACTTC. This codes for CASSFYRAQETQYF.

V is TRBV9 and J is TRBJ1-5, with D perhaps TRBD1 (6 bases). This CDR3 contains 12 residues. V lost 4 bases to trimming and J lost 9 bases, with 11 bases between them. In germline, CDR1 is SGDLS, CDR2 YYNGEE. CDR3 sequence reads: CASSRGGPPQHF. The CDR3 DNA is TGTGCCAGCAGCCGGGGGGGGCCGCCCCAGCATTTT.

This clonotype was observed a handful of times. The J gene is TRBJ2-6, the V gene TRBV4-1; no reliable D call. V was shortened by 1 base and J by 1 base, with 5 bases between the two germline ends. CDR3 length: 15 residues. Germline V gene sequence: CDR1 MGHRA, CDR2 YSYEKL. The DNA of the CDR3 is TGCGCCAGCAGCCAAGGCATTTCTGGGGCCAACGTCCTGACTTTC. Encoded protein: CASSQGISGANVLTF.

This clonotype has at least ten counts. This chain uses TRBV29-1 with TRBJ1-5, with 8 bases lining up with TRBD1. The CDR3 is made up of 14 amino acids. Trimming took 0 bases from V and 9 from J; bases not matched to a gene: 7. CDR1 SQVTM and CDR2 ANQGSEA come from the germline V gene. The CDR3 DNA follows: TGCAGCGTTGAAGATCAGGGTGGGACAGGGCCCCAGCATTTT. This translates into CSVEDQGGTGPQHF. The variable domain in full, with the rest retrieved from reference TRBV29-1 and TRBJ1-5, is SAVISQKPSRDICQRGTSLTIQCQVDSQVTMMFWYRQQPGQSLTLIATANQGSEATYESGFVIDKFPISRPNLTFSTLTVSNMSPEDSSIYLCSVEDQGGTGPQHFGDGTRLSIL.

This rearrangement joins TRBV6-2 or TRBV6-3 to TRBJ1-1; unclear D gene. Germline V gene data show CDR1 as MNHEY and CDR2 as SVGEGT. V lost 11 bases to trimming and J lost 1 base, with 14 bases between them. This CDR3 spans 13 amino acids. The CDR3 sequence is CAGSRNTNTEAFF. The CDR3 DNA sequence: TGTGCCGGATCACGGAACACGAACACTGAAGCTTTCTTT.

This clonotype was counted only a few times. The chain employs TRBV5-8 and TRBJ2-7, with D maybe TRBD2 (5 bases). CDR3 length equals 15 residues. Trimming removed 2 bases at V and 2 bases at J, with 14 bases between. Germline V gene lookup returns CDR1 SGHTS and CDR2 YDEGEE. The CDR3 loop is CASSLEGSATYEQYF. CDR3 sequence (DNA): TGTGCCAGCAGCTTAGAGGGCTCTGCAACCTACGAGCAGTACTTC.